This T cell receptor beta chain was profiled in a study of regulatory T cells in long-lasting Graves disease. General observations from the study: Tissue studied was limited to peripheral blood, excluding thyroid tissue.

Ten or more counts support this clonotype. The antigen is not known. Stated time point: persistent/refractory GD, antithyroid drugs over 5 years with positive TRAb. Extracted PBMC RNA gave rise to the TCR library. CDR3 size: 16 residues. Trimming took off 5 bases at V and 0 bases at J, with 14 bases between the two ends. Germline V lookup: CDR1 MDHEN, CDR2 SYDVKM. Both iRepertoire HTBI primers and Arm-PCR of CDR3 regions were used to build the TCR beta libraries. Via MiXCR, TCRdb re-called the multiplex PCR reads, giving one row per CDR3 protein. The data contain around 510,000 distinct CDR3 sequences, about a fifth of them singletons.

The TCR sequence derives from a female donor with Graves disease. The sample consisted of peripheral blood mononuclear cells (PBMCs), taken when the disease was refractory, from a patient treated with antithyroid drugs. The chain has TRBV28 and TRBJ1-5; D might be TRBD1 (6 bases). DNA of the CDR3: TGTGCCAGCAGTCCCCCGGGACAACATAGCAATCAGCCCCAGCATTTT. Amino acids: CASSPPGQHSNQPQHF. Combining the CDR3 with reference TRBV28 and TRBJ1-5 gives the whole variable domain DVKVTQSSRYLVKRTGEKVFLECVQDMDHENMFWYRQDPGLGLRLIYFSYDVKMKEKGDIPEGYSVSREKKERFSLILESASTNQTSMYLCASSPPGQHSNQPQHFGDGTRLSIL.